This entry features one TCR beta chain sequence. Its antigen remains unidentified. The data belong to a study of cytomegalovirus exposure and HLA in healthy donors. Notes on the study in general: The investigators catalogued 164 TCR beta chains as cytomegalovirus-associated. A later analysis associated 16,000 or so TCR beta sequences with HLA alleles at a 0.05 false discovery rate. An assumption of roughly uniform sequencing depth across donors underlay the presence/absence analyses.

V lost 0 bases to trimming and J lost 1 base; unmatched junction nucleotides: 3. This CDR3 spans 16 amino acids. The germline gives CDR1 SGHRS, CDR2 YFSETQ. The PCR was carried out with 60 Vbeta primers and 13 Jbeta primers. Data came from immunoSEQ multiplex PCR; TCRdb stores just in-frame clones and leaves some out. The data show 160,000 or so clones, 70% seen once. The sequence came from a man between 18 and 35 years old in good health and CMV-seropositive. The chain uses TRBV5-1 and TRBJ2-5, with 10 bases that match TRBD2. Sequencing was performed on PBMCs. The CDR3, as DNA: TGCGCCAGCAGCTTGGATGCTAGCGGGAGCCAAGAGACCCAGTACTTC. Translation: CASSLDASGSQETQYF.